This record covers a single T cell receptor (beta chain). Its antigen specificity is not known. No qualities accompany the bases; no much larger clone lies one base away. The data originate from a study of shared clonotypes between healthy human individuals (dated by TCRdb to the early 2020s). Turning to the overall study: The cohort included three men and a couple of women between 18 and 49 years of age. Libraries were prepared and TCR repertoires were sequenced by different laboratories using diverse techniques, in order to increase sequencing depth and limit assay-specific biases. Per donor, three plates each were used for CD4 naive and CD4 memory, two for CD8 naive, and one for CD8 memory. The study deeply sequenced blood TCR repertoires of five healthy adults to estimate repertoire size and the extent of clonotype sharing between individuals. Per donor, leukapheresis produced somewhere between about 0.9 and 9.5 billion PBMCs. What the research found in general, with its limitations: Pairwise subsampling led to the expectation that sequencing depth would affect the degree of clonotype sharing among donors. Estimated clonotype richness was generally larger for naive than for memory subsets. Compared with non-shared clonotypes, clonotypes shared by all four sorted-subset donors had higher generation probabilities. Sampling was restricted to blood, and TCR repertoires in tissues likely differ from the TCR repertoires found in blood. Even with the large sequencing depth, rarefaction of the sorted-subset datasets indicated that sequencing was incomplete. Sharing across several donors was observed for roughly 5.4% of naive CD4, 3% to 3.5% of naive CD8, about 2.3% of memory CD4, and approximately 0.41% of memory CD8 clonotypes. Because the study included only a small number of donors, the genetic and exposure-history diversity represented was limited.

Using the deep immunoSEQ assay, TCR CDR3 regions were amplified from genomic DNA by multiplex PCR. Extracted genomic DNA from each cell subset was distributed evenly across all wells of several immunoSEQ 96-well plates, and each plate was treated as a replicate. For sorted subsets, roughly 0.2 ug genomic DNA, equal to 30,000 or so T cell genomes, was loaded into each replicate PCR. Purified libraries were measured with a Qubit 3.0 fluorometer, size-checked on a Bioanalyzer 2100, and measured again with the KAPA Library Quantification kit. A separate single-read 150-cycle Illumina NextSeq 550 flow cell was used to sequence each immunoSEQ 96-well plate. The authors processed their data as follows. Because the immunoSEQ output held only junctional sequences and lacked quality scores, the filtering could not match the filtering applied to full-length reads. Sequences were annotated with PyIR, a Python wrapper for IgBLAST v1.9, and V/J genes and CDR3 were assigned using IMGT germline references. Reads were removed for weak V/J assignments (E-value above 1e-6), missing CDR3, stop codons, out-of-frame junctions, or ambiguous translated residues. A V3J clonotype was defined by an identical inferred V gene, J gene, and CDR3 amino acid sequence. Percentage overlap between repertoires was computed as shared unique clonotypes divided by the size of the smaller repertoire. Repertoire richness was assessed with RTK rarefaction, the Chao1 estimator, and Recon v2.1 estimates of unobserved clonotypes. OLGA was used to compute generation probabilities for all TCRbeta clonotypes that the gDNA method yielded from a handful of donors. Entries here come from immuneACCESS through TCRdb and include only in-frame sequences with V and J called. Some clones fail to appear in such tables; in the studies checked, an unresolved V gene covers under half of the shortfall, and the cause of the remainder is unknown. V and J calls and clone size are as listed in that table; D and trimming were resolved from the DNA. Within this sample are roughly 2.4 million clones, with 95% of them counted one time only. The ten largest account for roughly 0.13% of the sample.

V loses 10 bases, J loses 0 bases, and the germline ends lie 9 bases apart. Looking up the germline V gene yields CDR1 SGHVS and CDR2 FNYEAQ. The CDR3 runs 13 amino acids, cysteine and phenylalanine included. Just CDR3 DNA is preserved here, 39 bases in frame from base 1. The donors were healthy, HIV-negative adults who had no recently reported acute infections or vaccinations. Every donor was a Caucasian adult residing in Nashville, Tennessee, USA. CD4+ T cells were enriched through magnetic negative selection, after which naive cells were positively selected on CD45RA and the remaining negative fraction served as the memory subset. Blood was obtained by leukapheresis, after which PBMCs were separated by Ficoll-Histopaque density gradient centrifugation and cryopreserved in liquid nitrogen vapor phase. Analytical flow cytometry was used to check the purity and quantity of every magnetically sorted T cell population. From each sorted fraction, genomic DNA was isolated and quantified by UV absorbance on a Nanodrop 2000c.

The rearrangement joined TRBV7-6 to TRBJ1-4; the D gene cannot be resolved reliably. This sequence was found in a man between 18 and 29 years old in good health. Sequencing was done on a sample of naive CD4+ T cells sorted from blood. The cell subset or site label for this specimen denotes: CD45RA+ positively selected. The nucleotide sequence reads as follows: TGTGCCACCGCCCTAACAACTAATGAAAAACTGTTTTTT. This gives the protein CATALTTNEKLFF.